This TCR beta chain came from a study of OX40 agonist ivuxolimab in advanced cancers. Profiling relied on immunoSEQ multiplex PCR, and the TCRdb table lists in-frame clones only, not all of them. The sample comprises fewer than 70,000 clones, approximately 87% of which are singletons, and 2.5% to 3.5% rests with the top ten. The CDR3 runs 15 residues. The V end was cut by 1 base, the J end by 2 bases, with 12 bases between. Germline V gives CDR1 LNHDA, CDR2 SQIVND (reference sequence). The rearrangement links TRBV19 to TRBJ2-7, with D perhaps TRBD1 or TRBD2 (5 bases each). Here the sequenced sample was CD4+ or CD8+ T cells sorted from blood, taken in a trial of the OX40 agonist ivuxolimab. This receptor was identified in an adult with an advanced solid tumor such as melanoma, head and neck, liver or kidney cancer. CDR3 sequence: CASSIGGTYAYEQYF. The CDR3, as DNA: TGTGCCAGTAGTATAGGGGGGACCTACGCCTACGAGCAGTACTTC.